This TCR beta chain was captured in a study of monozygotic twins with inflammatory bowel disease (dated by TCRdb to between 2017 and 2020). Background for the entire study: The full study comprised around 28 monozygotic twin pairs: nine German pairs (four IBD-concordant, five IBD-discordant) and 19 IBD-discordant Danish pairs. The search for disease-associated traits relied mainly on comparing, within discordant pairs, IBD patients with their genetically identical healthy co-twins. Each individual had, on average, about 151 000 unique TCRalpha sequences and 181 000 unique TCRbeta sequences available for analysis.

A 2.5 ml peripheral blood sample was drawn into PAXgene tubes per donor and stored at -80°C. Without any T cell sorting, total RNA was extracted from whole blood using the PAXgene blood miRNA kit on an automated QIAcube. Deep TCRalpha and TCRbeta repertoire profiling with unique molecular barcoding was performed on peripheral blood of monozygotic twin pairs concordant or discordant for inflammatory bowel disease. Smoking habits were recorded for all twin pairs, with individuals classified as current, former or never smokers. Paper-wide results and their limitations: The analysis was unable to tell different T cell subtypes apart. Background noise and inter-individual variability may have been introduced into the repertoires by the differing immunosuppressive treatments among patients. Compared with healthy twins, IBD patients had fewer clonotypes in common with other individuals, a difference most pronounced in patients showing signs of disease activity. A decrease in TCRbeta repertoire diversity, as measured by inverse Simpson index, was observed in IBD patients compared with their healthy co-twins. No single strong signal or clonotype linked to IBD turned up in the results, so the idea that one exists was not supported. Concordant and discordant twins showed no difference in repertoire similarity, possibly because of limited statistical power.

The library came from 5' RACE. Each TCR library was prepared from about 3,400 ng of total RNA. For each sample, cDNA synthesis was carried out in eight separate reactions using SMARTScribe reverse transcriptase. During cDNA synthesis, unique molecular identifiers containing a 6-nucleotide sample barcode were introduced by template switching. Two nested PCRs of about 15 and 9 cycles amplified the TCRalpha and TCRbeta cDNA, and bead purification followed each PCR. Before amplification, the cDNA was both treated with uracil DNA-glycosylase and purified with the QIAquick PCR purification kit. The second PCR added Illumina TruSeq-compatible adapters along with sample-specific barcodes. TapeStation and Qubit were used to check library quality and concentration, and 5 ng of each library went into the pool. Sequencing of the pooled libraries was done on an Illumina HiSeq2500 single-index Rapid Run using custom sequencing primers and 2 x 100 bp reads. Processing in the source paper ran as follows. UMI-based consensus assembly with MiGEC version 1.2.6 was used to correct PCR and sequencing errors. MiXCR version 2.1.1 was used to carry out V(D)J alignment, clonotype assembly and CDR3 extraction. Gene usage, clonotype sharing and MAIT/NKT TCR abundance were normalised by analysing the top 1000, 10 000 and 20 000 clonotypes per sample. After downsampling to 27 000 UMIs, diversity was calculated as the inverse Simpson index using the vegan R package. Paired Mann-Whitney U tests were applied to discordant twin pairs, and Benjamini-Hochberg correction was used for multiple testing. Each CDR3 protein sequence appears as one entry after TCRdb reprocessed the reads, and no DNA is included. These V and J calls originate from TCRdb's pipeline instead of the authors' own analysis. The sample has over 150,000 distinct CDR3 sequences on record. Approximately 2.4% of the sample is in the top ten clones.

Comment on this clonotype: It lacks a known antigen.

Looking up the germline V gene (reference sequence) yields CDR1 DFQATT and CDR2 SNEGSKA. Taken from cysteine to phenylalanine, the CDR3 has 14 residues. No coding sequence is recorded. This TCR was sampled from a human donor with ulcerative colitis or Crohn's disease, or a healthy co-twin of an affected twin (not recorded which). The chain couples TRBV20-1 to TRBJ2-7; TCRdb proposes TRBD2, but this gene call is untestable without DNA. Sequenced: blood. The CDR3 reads CSPLGVAGDNEQYF.